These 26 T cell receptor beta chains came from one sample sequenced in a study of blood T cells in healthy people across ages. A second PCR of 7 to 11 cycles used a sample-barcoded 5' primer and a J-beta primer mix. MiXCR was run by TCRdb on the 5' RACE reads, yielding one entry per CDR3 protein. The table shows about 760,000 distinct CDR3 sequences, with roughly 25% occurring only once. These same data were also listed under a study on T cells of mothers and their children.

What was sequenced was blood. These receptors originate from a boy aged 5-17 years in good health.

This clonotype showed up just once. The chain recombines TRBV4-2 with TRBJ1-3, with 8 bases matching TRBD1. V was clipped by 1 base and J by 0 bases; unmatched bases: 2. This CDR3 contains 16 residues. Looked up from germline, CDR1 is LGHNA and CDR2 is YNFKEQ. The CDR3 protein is CASSQGTGPSGNTIYF. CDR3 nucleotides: TGTGCCAGCAGCCAAGGGACAGGGCCCTCTGGAAACACCATATATTTT.

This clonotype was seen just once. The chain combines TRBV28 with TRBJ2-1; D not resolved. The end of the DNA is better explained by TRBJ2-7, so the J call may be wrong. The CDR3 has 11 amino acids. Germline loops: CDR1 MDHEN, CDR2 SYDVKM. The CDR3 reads CASVGNYEQYF. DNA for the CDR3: TGTGCCAGCGTTGGGAACTACGAGCAGTACTTC.

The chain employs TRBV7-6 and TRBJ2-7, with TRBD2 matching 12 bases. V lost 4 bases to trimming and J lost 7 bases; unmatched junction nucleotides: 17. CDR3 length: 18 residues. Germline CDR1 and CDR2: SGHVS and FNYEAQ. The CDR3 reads CASSYSGIGTSGSGEQYF. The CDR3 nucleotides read TGTGCCAGCAGCTATAGCGGGATCGGGACTAGCGGGTCGGGAGAGCAGTACTTC. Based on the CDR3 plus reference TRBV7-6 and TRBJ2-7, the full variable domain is GAGVSQSPRYKVTKRGQDVALRCDPISGHVSLYWYRQALGQGPEFLTYFNYEAQQDKSGLPNDRFSAERPEGSISTLTIQRTEQRDSAMYRCASSYSGIGTSGSGEQYFGPGTRLTVT.

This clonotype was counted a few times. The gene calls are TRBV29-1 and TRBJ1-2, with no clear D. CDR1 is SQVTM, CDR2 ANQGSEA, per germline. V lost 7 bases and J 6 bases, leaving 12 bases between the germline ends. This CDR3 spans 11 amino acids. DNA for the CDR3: TGCAGCGGCGCCTCTGATGATGGCTACACCTTC. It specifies CSGASDDGYTF. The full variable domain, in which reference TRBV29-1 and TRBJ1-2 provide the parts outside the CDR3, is SAVISQKPSRDICQRGTSLTIQCQVDSQVTMMFWYRQQPGQSLTLIATANQGSEATYESGFVIDKFPISRPNLTFSTLTVSNMSPEDSSIYLCSGASDDGYTFGSGTRLTVV.

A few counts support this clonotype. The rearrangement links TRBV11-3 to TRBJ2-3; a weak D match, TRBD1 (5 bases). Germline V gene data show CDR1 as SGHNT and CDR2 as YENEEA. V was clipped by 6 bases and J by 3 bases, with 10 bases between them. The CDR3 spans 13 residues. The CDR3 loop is CASRSPGTDTQYF. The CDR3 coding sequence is TGTGCCAGCAGATCTCCAGGGACAGATACGCAGTATTTT.

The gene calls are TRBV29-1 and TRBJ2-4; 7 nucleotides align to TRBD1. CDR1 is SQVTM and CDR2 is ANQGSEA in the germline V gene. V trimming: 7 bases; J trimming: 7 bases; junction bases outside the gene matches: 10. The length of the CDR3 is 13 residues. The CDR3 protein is CSALRGGGNIQYF. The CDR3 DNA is TGCAGCGCCTTGAGAGGGGGCGGTAACATTCAGTACTTC. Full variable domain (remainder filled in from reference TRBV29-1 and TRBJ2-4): SAVISQKPSRDICQRGTSLTIQCQVDSQVTMMFWYRQQPGQSLTLIATANQGSEATYESGFVIDKFPISRPNLTFSTLTVSNMSPEDSSIYLCSALRGGGNIQYFGAGTRLSVL.

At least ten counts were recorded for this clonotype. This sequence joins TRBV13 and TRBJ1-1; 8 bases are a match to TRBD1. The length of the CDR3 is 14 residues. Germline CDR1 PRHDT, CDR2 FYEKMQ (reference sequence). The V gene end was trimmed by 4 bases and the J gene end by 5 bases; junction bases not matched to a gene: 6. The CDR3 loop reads CASSSGQGGTEAFF. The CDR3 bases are TGTGCCAGCAGCTCCGGACAGGGAGGGACTGAAGCTTTCTTT.

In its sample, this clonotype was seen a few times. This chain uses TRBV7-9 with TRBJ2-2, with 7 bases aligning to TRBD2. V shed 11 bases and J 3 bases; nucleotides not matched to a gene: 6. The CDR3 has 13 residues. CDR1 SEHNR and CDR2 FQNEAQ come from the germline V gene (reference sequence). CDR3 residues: CAGQAGHTGELFF. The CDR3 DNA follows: TGTGCCGGCCAAGCGGGACACACCGGGGAGCTGTTTTTT.

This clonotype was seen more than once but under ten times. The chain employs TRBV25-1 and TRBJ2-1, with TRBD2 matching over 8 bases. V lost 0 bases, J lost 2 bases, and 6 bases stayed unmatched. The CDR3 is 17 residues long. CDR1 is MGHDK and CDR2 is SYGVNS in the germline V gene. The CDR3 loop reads CASSEYFGLAPYNEQFF. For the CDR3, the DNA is TGTGCCAGCAGTGAATATTTCGGACTAGCACCCTACAATGAGCAGTTCTTC.

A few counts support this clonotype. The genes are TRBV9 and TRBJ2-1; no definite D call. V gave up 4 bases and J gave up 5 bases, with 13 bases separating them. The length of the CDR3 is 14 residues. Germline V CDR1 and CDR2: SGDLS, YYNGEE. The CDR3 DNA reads TGTGCCAGCAGCCCAATGGACGAAAACAATGAGCAGTTCTTC. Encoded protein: CASSPMDENNEQFF.

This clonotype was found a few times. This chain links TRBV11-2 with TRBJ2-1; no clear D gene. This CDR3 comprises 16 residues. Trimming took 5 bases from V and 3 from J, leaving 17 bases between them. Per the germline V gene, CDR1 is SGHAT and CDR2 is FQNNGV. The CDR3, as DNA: TGTGCCAGCAGCCCCCCTGCGGTCCTACACTACAATGAGCAGTTCTTC. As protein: CASSPPAVLHYNEQFF.

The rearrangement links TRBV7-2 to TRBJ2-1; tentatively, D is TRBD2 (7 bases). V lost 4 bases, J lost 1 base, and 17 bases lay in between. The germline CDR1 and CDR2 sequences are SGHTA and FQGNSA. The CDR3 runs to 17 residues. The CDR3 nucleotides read TGTGCCAGCAGCTCCGCGGGGAGGGGGATTTCCTACAATGAGCAGTTCTTC. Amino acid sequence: CASSSAGRGISYNEQFF.

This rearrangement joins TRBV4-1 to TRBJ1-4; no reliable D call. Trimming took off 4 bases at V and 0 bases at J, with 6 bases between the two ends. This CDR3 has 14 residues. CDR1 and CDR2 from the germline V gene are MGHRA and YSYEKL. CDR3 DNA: TGCGCCAGCAGCCGAGAATCAACTAATGAAAAACTGTTTTTT. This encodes CASSRESTNEKLFF.

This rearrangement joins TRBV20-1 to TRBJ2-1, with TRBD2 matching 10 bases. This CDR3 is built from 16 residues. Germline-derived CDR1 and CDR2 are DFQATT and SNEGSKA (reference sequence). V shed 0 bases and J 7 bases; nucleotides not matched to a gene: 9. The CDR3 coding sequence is TGCAGTGCTAGAGATCCCGGGACTAGCGCTTTTAATGAGCAGTTCTTC. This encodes CSARDPGTSAFNEQFF.

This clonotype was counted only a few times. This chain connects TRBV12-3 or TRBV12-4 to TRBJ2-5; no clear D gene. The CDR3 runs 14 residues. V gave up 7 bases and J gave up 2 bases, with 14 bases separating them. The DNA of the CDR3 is TGTGCCAGCACCACTCCGGCCTGGCAAGAGACCCAGTACTTC. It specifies CASTTPAWQETQYF.

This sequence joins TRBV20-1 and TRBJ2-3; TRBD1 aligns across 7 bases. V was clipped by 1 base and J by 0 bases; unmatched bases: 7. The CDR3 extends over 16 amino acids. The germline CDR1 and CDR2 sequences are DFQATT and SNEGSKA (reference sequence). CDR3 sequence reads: CSARGPGTASTDTQYF. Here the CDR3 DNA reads TGCAGTGCTAGAGGGCCTGGGACAGCGAGCACAGATACGCAGTATTTT.

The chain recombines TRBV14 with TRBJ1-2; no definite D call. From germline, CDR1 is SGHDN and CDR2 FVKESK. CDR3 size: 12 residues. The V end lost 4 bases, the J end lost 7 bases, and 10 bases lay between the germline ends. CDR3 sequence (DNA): TGTGCCAGCAGCCGAGGACCCCTTGGCTACACCTTC. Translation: CASSRGPLGYTF.

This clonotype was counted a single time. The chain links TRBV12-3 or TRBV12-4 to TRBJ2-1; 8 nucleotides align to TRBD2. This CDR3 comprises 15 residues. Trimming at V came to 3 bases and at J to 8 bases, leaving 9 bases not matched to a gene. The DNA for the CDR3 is TGTGCCAGCAGTTTTGGGACTAGTATTTTCTATGAGCAGTTCTTC. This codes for CASSFGTSIFYEQFF.

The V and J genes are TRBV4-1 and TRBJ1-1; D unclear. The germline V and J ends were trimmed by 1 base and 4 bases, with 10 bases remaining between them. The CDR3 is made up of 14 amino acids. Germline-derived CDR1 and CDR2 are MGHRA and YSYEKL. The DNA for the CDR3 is TGCGCCAGCAGCCAAGGAAGGGTAGGCACTGAAGCTTTCTTT. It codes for CASSQGRVGTEAFF.

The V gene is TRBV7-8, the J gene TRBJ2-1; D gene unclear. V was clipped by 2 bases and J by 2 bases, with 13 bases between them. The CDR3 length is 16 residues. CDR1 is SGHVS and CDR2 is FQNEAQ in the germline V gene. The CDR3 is CASSLRVGLAYNEQFF. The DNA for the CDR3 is TGTGCCAGCAGCTTAAGGGTCGGCCTAGCCTACAATGAGCAGTTCTTC.

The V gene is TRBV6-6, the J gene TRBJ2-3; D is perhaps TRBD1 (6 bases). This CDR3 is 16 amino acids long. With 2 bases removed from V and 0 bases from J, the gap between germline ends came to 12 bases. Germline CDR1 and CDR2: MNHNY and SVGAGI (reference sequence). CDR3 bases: TGTGCCAGCAGTTACGGGGGCGAGCTAAGCACAGATACGCAGTATTTT. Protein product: CASSYGGELSTDTQYF.

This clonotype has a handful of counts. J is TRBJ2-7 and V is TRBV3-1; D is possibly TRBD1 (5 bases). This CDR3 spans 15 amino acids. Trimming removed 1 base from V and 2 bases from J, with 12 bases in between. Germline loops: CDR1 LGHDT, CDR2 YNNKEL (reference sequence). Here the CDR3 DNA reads TGTGCCAGCAGCCAAGGTTTAGACAGCCCCTACGAGCAGTACTTC. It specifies CASSQGLDSPYEQYF.

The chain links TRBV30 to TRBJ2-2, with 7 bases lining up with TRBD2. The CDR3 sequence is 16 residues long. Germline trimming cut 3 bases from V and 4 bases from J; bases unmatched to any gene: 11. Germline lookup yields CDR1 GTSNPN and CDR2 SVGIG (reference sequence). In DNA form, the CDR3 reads TGTGCCTGGAGCTTTTGGACTAGTAGGGGCACCGGGGAGCTGTTTTTT. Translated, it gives CAWSFWTSRGTGELFF.

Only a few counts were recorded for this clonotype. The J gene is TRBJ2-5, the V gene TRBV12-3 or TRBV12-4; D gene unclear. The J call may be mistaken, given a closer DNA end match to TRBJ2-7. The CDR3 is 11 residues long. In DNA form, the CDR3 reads TGTGCCAGCAGTTTAAGGGTCGAGCAGTACTTC. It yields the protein CASSLRVEQYF.

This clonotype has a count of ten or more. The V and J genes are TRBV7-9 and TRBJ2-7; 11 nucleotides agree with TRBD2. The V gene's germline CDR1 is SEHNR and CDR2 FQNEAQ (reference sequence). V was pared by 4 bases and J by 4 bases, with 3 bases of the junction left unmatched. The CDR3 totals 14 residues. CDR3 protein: CASSSTSGSYEQYF. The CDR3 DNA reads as TGTGCCAGCAGCTCCACTAGCGGGAGTTACGAGCAGTACTTC.

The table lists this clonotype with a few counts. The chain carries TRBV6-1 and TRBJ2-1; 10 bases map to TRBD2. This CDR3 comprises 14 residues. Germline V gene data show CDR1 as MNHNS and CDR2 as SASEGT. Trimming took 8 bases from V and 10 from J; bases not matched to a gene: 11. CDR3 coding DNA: TGTGCCAGCGCTGCTAGCGGGAGAAATAACGAGCAGTTCTTC. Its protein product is CASAASGRNNEQFF.